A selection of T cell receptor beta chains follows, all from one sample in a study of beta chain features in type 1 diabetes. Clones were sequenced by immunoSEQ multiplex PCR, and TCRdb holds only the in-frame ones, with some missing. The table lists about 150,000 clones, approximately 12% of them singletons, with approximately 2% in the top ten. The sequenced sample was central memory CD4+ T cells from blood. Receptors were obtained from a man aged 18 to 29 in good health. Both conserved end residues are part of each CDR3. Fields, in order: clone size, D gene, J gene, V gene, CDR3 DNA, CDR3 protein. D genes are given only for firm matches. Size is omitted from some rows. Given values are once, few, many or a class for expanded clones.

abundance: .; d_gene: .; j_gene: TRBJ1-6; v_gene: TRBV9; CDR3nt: TGTGCCAGCAGCCCTCTTGGGACGAATAATTCACCCCTCCACTTT; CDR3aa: CASSPLGTNNSPLHF
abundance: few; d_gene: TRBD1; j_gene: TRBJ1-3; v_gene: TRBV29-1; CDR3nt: TGCAGCGTTACTGGACAGGGAGAGTTTGGAAACACCATATATTTT; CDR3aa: CSVTGQGEFGNTIYF
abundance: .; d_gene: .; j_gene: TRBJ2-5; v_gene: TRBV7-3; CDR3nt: TGTGCCAGCAGCCCAGGGGTGCGGGAGACCCAGTACTTC; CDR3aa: CASSPGVRETQYF
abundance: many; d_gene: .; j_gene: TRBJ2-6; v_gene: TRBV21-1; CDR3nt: TGTGCCAGCAAAACTCTCCCCTCTGGGGCCAACGTCCTGACTTTC; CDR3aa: CASKTLPSGANVLTF
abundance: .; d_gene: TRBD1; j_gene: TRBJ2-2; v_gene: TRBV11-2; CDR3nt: TGTGCCAGCAGCCCCAGGGGGACCGGGGAGCTGTTTTTT; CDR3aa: CASSPRGTGELFF
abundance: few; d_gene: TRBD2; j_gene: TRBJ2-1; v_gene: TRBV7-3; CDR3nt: TGTGCCAGCAGGCTAACTAGCGGGTCCTACAATGAGCAGTTCTTC; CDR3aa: CASRLTSGSYNEQFF
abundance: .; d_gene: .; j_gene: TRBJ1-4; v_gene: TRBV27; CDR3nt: TGTGCCAGCAGTCCTTTAACAGGTGAAAAACTGTTTTTT; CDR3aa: CASSPLTGEKLFF
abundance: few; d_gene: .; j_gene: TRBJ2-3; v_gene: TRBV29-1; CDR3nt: TGCAGCGTTGCTAGTAGGGATACGCAGTATTTT; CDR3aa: CSVASRDTQYF
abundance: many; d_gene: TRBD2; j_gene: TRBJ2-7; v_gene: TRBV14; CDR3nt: TGTGCCAGCACTGTGGTTCGGCGGGAGGGCCAGGGCGAGCAGTACTTC; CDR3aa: CASTVVRREGQGEQYF
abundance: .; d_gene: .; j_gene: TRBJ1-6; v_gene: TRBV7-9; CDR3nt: TGTGCCAGCAGCTTTGGCGGGAATTCACCCCTCCACTTT; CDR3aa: CASSFGGNSPLHF
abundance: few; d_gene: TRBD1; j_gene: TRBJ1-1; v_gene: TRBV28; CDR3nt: TGTGCCAGCAGTAGTCACAGGGGGCACACTGAAGCTTTCTTT; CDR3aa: CASSSHRGHTEAFF
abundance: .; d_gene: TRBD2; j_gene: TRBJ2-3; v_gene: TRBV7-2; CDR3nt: TGTGCCAGCAGCTTAGCTTCGGGGGGACCAGCAAGGGATACGCAGTATTTT; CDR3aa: CASSLASGGPARDTQYF
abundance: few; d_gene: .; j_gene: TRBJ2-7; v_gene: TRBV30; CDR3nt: TGTGCCTGGACAGGGGTGGGCGTTTACGAGCAGTACTTC; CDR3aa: CAWTGVGVYEQYF
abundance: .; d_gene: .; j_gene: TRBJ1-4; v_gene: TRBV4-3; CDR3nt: TGCGCCAGCAGCCAATTTACCGGGACAAAGGGGGAAAAACTGTTTTTT; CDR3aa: CASSQFTGTKGEKLFF
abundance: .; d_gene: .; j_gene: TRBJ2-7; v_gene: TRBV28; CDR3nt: TGTGCCAGCAGTCCTTGGACTATCTCTTCCTACGAGCAGTACTTC; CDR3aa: CASSPWTISSYEQYF
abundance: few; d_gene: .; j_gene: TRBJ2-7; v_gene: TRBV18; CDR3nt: TGTGCCAGCTCACCACGAGAGCAGGGGAAAGGCGAGCAGTACTTC; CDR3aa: CASSPREQGKGEQYF
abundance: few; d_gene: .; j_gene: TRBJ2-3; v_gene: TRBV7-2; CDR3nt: TGTGCCAGCAGCTTGGGAAGGGTGGCAGATACGCAGTATTTT; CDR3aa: CASSLGRVADTQYF
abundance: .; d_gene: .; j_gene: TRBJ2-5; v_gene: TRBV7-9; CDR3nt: TGTGCCAGCAGCTTATGGCCAGGGGCACAAGAGACCCAGTACTTC; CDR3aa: CASSLWPGAQETQYF
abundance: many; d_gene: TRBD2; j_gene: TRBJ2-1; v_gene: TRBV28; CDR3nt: TGTGCCATCACCAATAGGACTAGCCTATTCTTC; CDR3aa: CAITNRTSLFF
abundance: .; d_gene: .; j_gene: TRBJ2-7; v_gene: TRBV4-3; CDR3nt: TGCGCCAGCAGCCCCCGGACGACTGGCGAGCAGTACTTC; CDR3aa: CASSPRTTGEQYF
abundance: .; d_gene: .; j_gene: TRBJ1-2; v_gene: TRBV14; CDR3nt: TGTGCCAGCAGCCAACGGCGGACCTATGGCTACACCTTC; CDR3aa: CASSQRRTYGYTF
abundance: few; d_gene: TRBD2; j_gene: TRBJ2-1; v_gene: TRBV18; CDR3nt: TGTGCCAGCTCACCAGATACTAGCGGGAGAGTTTTCTTC; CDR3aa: CASSPDTSGRVFF
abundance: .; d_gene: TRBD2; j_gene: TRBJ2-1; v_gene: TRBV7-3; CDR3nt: TGTGCCAGCAGCCTTCCTAGCGGGCGTAACAATGAGCAGTTCTTC; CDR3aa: CASSLPSGRNNEQFF
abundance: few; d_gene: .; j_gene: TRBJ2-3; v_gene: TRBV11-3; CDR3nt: TGTGCCAGCAGCCCAGCGGGCGGAACTAGCACAGATACGCAGTATTTT; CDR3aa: CASSPAGGTSTDTQYF
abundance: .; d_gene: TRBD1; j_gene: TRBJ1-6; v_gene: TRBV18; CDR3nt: TGTGCCAGCTCACCGCTCGACAGGGCAAGTAATTCACCCCTCCACTTT; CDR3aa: CASSPLDRASNSPLHF
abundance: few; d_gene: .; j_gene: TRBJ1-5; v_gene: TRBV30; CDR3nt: TGTGCCTGGAGTGCAAGTTTCAATCAGCCCCAGCATTTT; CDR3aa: CAWSASFNQPQHF
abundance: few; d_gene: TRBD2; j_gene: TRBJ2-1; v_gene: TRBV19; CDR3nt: TGTGCCAGTAGTGAACACAGGGGACTAGCGGGTCGCAATGAGCAGTTCTTC; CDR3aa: CASSEHRGLAGRNEQFF
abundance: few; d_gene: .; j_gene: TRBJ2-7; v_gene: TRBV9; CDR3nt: TGTGCCAGCAGCGTAGGGGACACCTACGAGCAGTACTTC; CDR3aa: CASSVGDTYEQYF
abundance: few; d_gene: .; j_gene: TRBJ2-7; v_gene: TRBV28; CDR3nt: TGTGCCAGTAAATTGAACAGGGTCTACGAGCAGTACTTC; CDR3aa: CASKLNRVYEQYF
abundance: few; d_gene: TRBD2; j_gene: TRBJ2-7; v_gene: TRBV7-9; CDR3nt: TGTGCCAGCAGCACCACTAGCGGGAGGGCCCTTGAGCAGTACTTC; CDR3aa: CASSTTSGRALEQYF
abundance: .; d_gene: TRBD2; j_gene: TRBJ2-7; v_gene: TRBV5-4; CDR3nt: TGTGCCAGCAGCGGAACTAGCGGGGGCCGTTCCTACGAGCAGTACTTC; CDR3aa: CASSGTSGGRSYEQYF
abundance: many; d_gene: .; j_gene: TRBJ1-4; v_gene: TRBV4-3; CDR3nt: TGCGCCAGCAGCCACTTCGGACACGGGGGTGAAAAACTGTTTTTT; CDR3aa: CASSHFGHGGEKLFF
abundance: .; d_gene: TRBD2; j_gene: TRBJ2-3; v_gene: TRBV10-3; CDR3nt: TGTGCCACCCAAGCGGGGGGGGGCACAGATACGCAGTATTTT; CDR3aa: CATQAGGGTDTQYF
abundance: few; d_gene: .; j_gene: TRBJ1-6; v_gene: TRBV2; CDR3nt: TGTGCCAGCCGGGAGGGGTCGGGGCGAGATTCACCCCTCCACTTT; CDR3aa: CASREGSGRDSPLHF
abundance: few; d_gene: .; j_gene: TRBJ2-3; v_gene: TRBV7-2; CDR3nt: TGTGCCAGCAGCGCATTTGATACGCAGTATTTT; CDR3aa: CASSAFDTQYF
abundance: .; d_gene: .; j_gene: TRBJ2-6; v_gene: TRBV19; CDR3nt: TGTGCCAGTAGTGGCAGAGGATCTTCCGGGGCCAACGTCCTGACTTTC; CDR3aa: CASSGRGSSGANVLTF
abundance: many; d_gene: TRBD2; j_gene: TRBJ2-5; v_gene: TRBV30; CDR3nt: TGTGCCTGGAGTGTAGGTCGGGGGGGACAAGAGACCCAGTACTTC; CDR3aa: CAWSVGRGGQETQYF
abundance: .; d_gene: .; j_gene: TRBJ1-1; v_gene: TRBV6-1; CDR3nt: TGTGCCAGCAGCGAACAGGGGAACACTGAAGCTTTCTTT; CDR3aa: CASSEQGNTEAFF
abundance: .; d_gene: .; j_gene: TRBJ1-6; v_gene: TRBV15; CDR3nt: TGTGCCACCAGCAGAGATCTAGGATCACCCCTCCACTTT; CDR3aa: CATSRDLGSPLHF
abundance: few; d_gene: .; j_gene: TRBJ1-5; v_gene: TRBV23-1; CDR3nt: TGCGCCAGCAGTTCACGGGAGTGTCAGCCCCAGCATTTT; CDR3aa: CASSSRECQPQHF
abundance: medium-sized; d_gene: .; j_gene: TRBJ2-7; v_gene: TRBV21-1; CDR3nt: TGTGCCAGCAGCAAACCAGCGGGTAGGACAGGGGAAGTCCACGAGCAGTACTTC; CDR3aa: CASSKPAGRTGEVHEQYF